This is a list of T cell receptor beta chains from one sample in a study of response to subunit inactivated influenza vaccine. From the RT-PCR reads, TCRdb called clonotypes with MiXCR, one entry per CDR3 protein. Here the sample spans 450,000 to 600,000 distinct CDR3 sequences, approximately 7.6% being singletons. The sample here was PBMCs from blood, taken less than 30 months after vaccination. These receptors originate from a man between 50 and 69 years old who received an inactivated influenza vaccine. CDR3s include the opening cysteine and the closing phenylalanine or tryptophan. A D gene is named only where the DNA matches it firmly. Clone size is shown for a subset of rows, as once, few, many or a class of expanded clone.

v_call	j_call	d_call	clone_size	cdr3_aa	cdr3_nt
TRBV10-3	TRBJ1-1	-	many	CAINAAAGAGYTEAFF	TGTGCCATCAATGCCGCGGCGGGGGCAGGGTACACTGAAGCTTTCTTT
TRBV20-1	TRBJ2-3	-	many	CSALVALWADTQYF	TGCAGTGCTTTGGTAGCTCTATGGGCAGATACGCAGTATTTT
TRBV7-2	TRBJ2-2	TRBD2	many	CAGREANTGELFF	TGTGCCGGCCGGGAGGCGAACACCGGGGAGCTGTTTTTT
TRBV16	TRBJ2-7	-	many	CASSQFRREQYF	TGTGCCAGCAGCCAATTTCGGCGCGAGCAGTACTTC
TRBV20-1	TRBJ2-7	-	-	CSASGASETSYEQYF	TGCAGTGCTAGTGGGGCTAGCGAGACCTCCTACGAGCAGTACTTC
TRBV25-1	TRBJ2-1	-	few	CASSETGRYNEQFF	TGTGCCAGCAGTGAAACAGGGCGCTACAATGAGCAGTTCTTC
TRBV12-3/TRBV12-4	TRBJ1-6	TRBD1	many	CASSLRDRDSPLHF	TGTGCCAGCAGTTTGAGGGACAGAGATTCACCCCTCCACTTT
TRBV6-2/TRBV6-3	TRBJ2-7	-	-	CASSYTDTYEQYF	TGTGCCAGCAGTTACACGGACACTTACGAGCAGTACTTC
TRBV3-1	TRBJ1-1	TRBD1	many	CASSPTRTGGTEAFF	TGTGCCAGCAGCCCGACTAGGACAGGCGGCACTGAAGCTTTCTTT
TRBV6-2/TRBV6-3	TRBJ2-3	-	few	CASSYTGNRDTQYF	TGTGCCAGCAGTTACACGGGGAACAGAGATACGCAGTATTTT
TRBV2	TRBJ1-2	TRBD1	few	CASSGQGGSYTF	TGTGCCAGCAGTGGACAGGGTGGTAGCTACACCTTC
TRBV6-1	TRBJ2-3	-	-	CASLKENGDTQYF	TGTGCCAGTTTAAAAGAAAATGGAGATACGCAGTATTTT
TRBV5-1	TRBJ2-5	-	many	CASSLAREETQYF	TGCGCCAGCAGCTTGGCCAGGGAAGAGACCCAGTACTTC
TRBV20-1	TRBJ1-2	-	many	CSASLTGNYGYTF	TGCAGTGCTAGCCTCACGGGAAACTATGGCTACACCTTC
TRBV12-3/TRBV12-4	TRBJ1-1	-	many	CASSPRQKNTEAFF	TGTGCCAGCAGCCCTAGACAGAAGAACACTGAAGCTTTCTTT
TRBV12-3/TRBV12-4	TRBJ2-2	-	-	CASSFGLSKELFF	TGTGCCAGCAGTTTCGGACTTTCGAAAGAGCTGTTTTTT
TRBV6-2/TRBV6-3	TRBJ1-5	TRBD1	-	CASSYRGGLQPQHF	TGTGCCAGCAGTTACAGAGGGGGCCTTCAGCCCCAGCATTTT
TRBV7-9	TRBJ2-1	-	few	CASSPPEGSSYNEQFF	TGTGCCAGCAGCCCCCCGGAAGGGAGCTCCTACAATGAGCAGTTCTTC
TRBV7-7	TRBJ2-7	-	many	CASSLNPQGLEQYF	TGTGCTAGCAGCTTAAACCCCCAGGGGCTCGAGCAGTACTTC
TRBV5-1	TRBJ1-2	TRBD1	few	CASSPSGQVTYGYTF	TGCGCCAGCAGCCCATCGGGACAGGTGACCTATGGCTACACCTTC
TRBV12-3/TRBV12-4	TRBJ1-2	-	many	CASSLGKNYGYTF	TGTGCCAGCAGCCTCGGGAAAAACTATGGCTACACCTTC
TRBV28	TRBJ2-1	TRBD2	many	CASSLNFASGRDNEQFF	TGTGCCAGCAGTTTGAATTTCGCCAGCGGGAGAGACAATGAGCAGTTCTTC
TRBV5-1	TRBJ2-6	-	many	CASSLGGSSGANVLTF	TGCGCCAGCAGCTTGGGGGGATCCTCTGGGGCCAACGTCCTGACTTTC
TRBV10-3	TRBJ2-2	TRBD2	many	CAISLTGTSGSSTGELFF	TGTGCCATCAGCCTAACCGGGACTAGCGGGAGCTCCACCGGGGAGCTGTTTTTT
TRBV7-2	TRBJ2-1	TRBD2	-	CASSFAGGLYNEQFF	TGTGCCAGCAGCTTTGCGGGAGGGCTTTACAATGAGCAGTTCTTC
TRBV20-1	TRBJ1-5	-	-	CSALGVSNQPQHF	TGCAGTGCGTTAGGCGTGAGCAATCAGCCCCAGCATTTT
TRBV12-5	TRBJ2-2	-	few	CASGLVLGTNTGELFF	TGTGCTAGTGGTTTGGTCCTGGGAACGAACACCGGGGAGCTGTTTTTT
TRBV5-1	TRBJ1-1	-	few	CASSLRGGGVAFF	TGCGCCAGCAGCCTCCGGGGGGGTGGAGTGGCTTTCTTT
TRBV27	TRBJ2-7	TRBD1	few	CASSYRDRPYEQYF	TGTGCCAGCAGTTACAGGGACAGGCCCTACGAGCAGTACTTC
TRBV11-2	TRBJ2-7	-	few	CASSPGATVSYEQYF	TGTGCCAGCAGCCCAGGGGCGACAGTATCCTACGAGCAGTACTTC
TRBV5-6	TRBJ2-5	-	many	CASSLIGNRETQYF	TGTGCCAGCAGCTTGATAGGGAACAGAGAGACCCAGTACTTC
TRBV15	TRBJ1-1	-	-	CATSTTYLNTEAFF	TGTGCCACCAGCACGACATATTTGAACACTGAAGCTTTCTTT
TRBV6-1	TRBJ2-7	-	-	CASRAGGRTYEQYF	TGTGCCAGCAGGGCTGGGGGGCGGACCTACGAGCAGTACTTC
TRBV4-1	TRBJ1-4	TRBD1	many	CASSHSGTGDEKLFF	TGCGCCAGCAGCCATTCCGGGACAGGCGATGAAAAACTGTTTTTT
TRBV4-3	TRBJ1-1	TRBD1	-	CASSQDRTGVTEAFF	TGCGCCAGCAGCCAAGATCGGACAGGGGTAACTGAAGCTTTCTTT
TRBV7-8	TRBJ1-2	-	many	CASSLMEGHGYTF	TGTGCCAGCAGCTTGATGGAGGGGCATGGCTACACCTTC
TRBV12-3/TRBV12-4	TRBJ1-1	TRBD1	many	CASSDRDRNTEAFF	TGTGCCAGCAGCGACCGGGACAGAAACACTGAAGCTTTCTTT
TRBV2	TRBJ2-2	TRBD2	few	CASRPSGHTGELFF	TGTGCCAGCAGGCCTAGCGGGCACACCGGGGAGCTGTTTTTT
TRBV5-1	TRBJ2-3	TRBD2	-	CASSTSGGGTDTQYF	TGCGCCAGCAGCACTAGCGGAGGGGGCACAGATACGCAGTATTTT
TRBV12-3/TRBV12-4	TRBJ1-3	-	many	CASSLAASGNTIYF	TGTGCCAGCAGTTTGGCTGCTTCTGGAAACACCATATATTTT
TRBV12-3/TRBV12-4	TRBJ1-6	TRBD1	many	CASSLRTGPYNSPLHF	TGTGCCAGCAGTCTCCGGACAGGGCCCTATAATTCACCCCTCCACTTT
TRBV28	TRBJ2-6	-	-	CASSLFIRGLFTGANVLTF	TGTGCCAGCAGTTTATTCATTCGGGGCCTTTTCACTGGGGCCAACGTCCTGACTTTC
TRBV11-2	TRBJ2-7	-	few	CASSLGYADTYEQYF	TGTGCCAGCAGCTTAGGCTATGCCGATACCTACGAGCAGTACTTC
TRBV10-3	TRBJ2-6	-	few	CAIMRAGANVLTF	TGTGCCATCATGCGTGCTGGGGCCAACGTCCTGACTTTC
TRBV20-1	TRBJ2-1	-	many	CSAQTPGLYNEQFF	TGCAGTGCGCAAACCCCGGGACTTTACAATGAGCAGTTCTTC
TRBV10-3	TRBJ2-1	TRBD2	few	CAISEGLAGSNEQFF	TGTGCCATCAGTGAGGGACTAGCGGGAAGCAATGAGCAGTTCTTC
TRBV6-1	TRBJ1-1	-	-	CASRTPDGNTEAFF	TGTGCCAGCAGAACCCCGGACGGCAACACTGAAGCTTTCTTT
TRBV4-2	TRBJ2-3	-	-	CASSQMRAQTDTQYF	TGTGCCAGCAGCCAAATGAGGGCCCAAACAGATACGCAGTATTTT
TRBV5-1	TRBJ2-5	-	many	CASSLNPPGLRQETQYF	TGCGCCAGCAGCTTAAATCCCCCGGGACTGAGACAAGAGACCCAGTACTTC
TRBV20-1	TRBJ2-7	-	many	CSARDQGGHYEQYF	TGCAGTGCTAGAGATCAAGGAGGGCACTACGAGCAGTACTTC
TRBV5-1	TRBJ2-2	-	few	CASSFGSVNTGELFF	TGCGCCAGCAGCTTCGGTAGCGTGAACACCGGGGAGCTGTTTTTT